This T cell receptor beta chain comes out of a study of blood T cell repertoires in COVID-19. Study information: In each case, the material was cDNA or gDNA derived from T cells, B-cell-depleted T cells, or PBMCs.

This clone was seen only a few times. Original handling: Amplified reference gene primers provided the basis for estimating nucleated cell counts. The repertoire was sequenced with immunoSEQ multiplex PCR; TCRdb's copy has only in-frame clones and lacks some. The DNA gave D and trimming, while V, J and clone size come from that table. This table holds tens of thousands of clones, 70% to 85% found once. V shed 5 bases and J 3 bases; nucleotides not matched to a gene: 7. Germline V gives CDR1 MNHEY, CDR2 SMNVEV (reference sequence). This CDR3 region has 15 residues. This rearrangement joins TRBV27 to TRBJ1-5; 7 bases are a match to TRBD1. The material sequenced was peripheral blood. This receptor was identified in a woman in her fifties or sixties with acute or convalescent COVID-19. The CDR3 region has the DNA TGTGCCAGCAGTCTGCGACAGGGCCTCAATCAGCCCCAGCATTTT. Amino acids: CASSLRQGLNQPQHF.